This is a list of T cell receptor beta chains from one sample in a study of cytomegalovirus exposure and HLA in healthy donors. TCRdb's copy holds only in-frame clones and misses some; the assay was immunoSEQ multiplex PCR. The table includes tens of thousands of clones, roughly 80% detected once. Input material: PBMCs. These TCRs come from a girl aged 2 to 9 in good health and CMV-seropositive. The CDR3 runs from the conserved cysteine through the conserved F or W. Each record gives: V gene, clone size, J gene, D gene, CDR3 protein, CDR3 DNA. A D gene is named only where the DNA matches it firmly. Size values are once, few and many counts, or a class for expanded clones, and some rows have none.

TRBV2	-	TRBJ2-5	TRBD2	CASSELLAGKGETQYF	TGTGCCAGCAGTGAACTACTAGCGGGAAAGGGAGAGACCCAGTACTTC
TRBV28	-	TRBJ2-5	TRBD1	CASSLWGSGQQETQYF	TGTGCCAGCAGTTTATGGGGATCGGGACAGCAAGAGACCCAGTACTTC
TRBV18	-	TRBJ1-2	TRBD1	CASSPTGGDYGYTF	TGTGCCAGCTCCCCCACAGGGGGCGACTATGGCTACACCTTC
TRBV28	-	TRBJ2-1	-	CASSPQAGAPLEQFF	TGTGCCAGCAGTCCCCAAGCGGGTGCGCCTTTAGAGCAGTTCTTC
TRBV28	-	TRBJ1-5	-	CASSRLGPQHF	TGTGCCAGCAGCCGGCTAGGGCCCCAGCATTTT
TRBV29-1	-	TRBJ1-2	-	CSVESRYGYTF	TGCAGCGTTGAGTCGCGCTATGGCTACACCTTC
TRBV4-3	-	TRBJ1-4	-	CASSQDLDSWGKLFF	TGCGCCAGCAGCCAAGATCTGGACAGTTGGGGCAAACTGTTTTTT
TRBV6-5	-	TRBJ1-1	TRBD1	CASSYSGQGWNTEAFF	TGTGCCAGCAGTTACTCGGGACAGGGGTGGAACACTGAAGCTTTCTTT
TRBV27	-	TRBJ2-1	TRBD1	CASSARTGFYNEQFF	TGTGCCAGCAGTGCACGGACAGGGTTCTACAATGAGCAGTTCTTC
TRBV27	-	TRBJ2-7	TRBD2	CASSFGGGTYEQYF	TGTGCCAGCAGTTTTGGGGGGGGGACCTACGAGCAGTACTTC
TRBV28	-	TRBJ1-5	-	CASREGVFNQPQHF	TGTGCCAGCCGTGAGGGGGTTTTCAATCAGCCCCAGCATTTT
TRBV6-5	-	TRBJ2-5	TRBD2	CASSRRLAVQETQYF	TGTGCCAGCAGTCGAAGACTAGCGGTGCAAGAGACCCAGTACTTC
TRBV9	-	TRBJ2-5	TRBD1	CASSTGISPHGETQYF	TGTGCCAGTTCGACAGGGATAAGCCCCCATGGGGAGACCCAGTACTTC
TRBV6-1	few	TRBJ1-1	-	CASSELWGGGLGTEAFF	TGTGCCAGCAGTGAACTTTGGGGTGGAGGCTTGGGCACTGAAGCTTTCTTT
TRBV7-2	-	TRBJ2-1	-	CASSLGSVIGGTYNEQFF	TGTGCCAGCAGCTTAGGGTCCGTGATCGGCGGGACCTACAATGAGCAGTTCTTC
TRBV30	-	TRBJ2-5	TRBD1	CAWDPTGQETQYF	TGTGCCTGGGATCCGACAGGGCAAGAGACCCAGTACTTC
TRBV6-5	-	TRBJ2-1	TRBD2	CASSLTSGRAQFF	TGTGCCAGCAGTTTAACTAGCGGGAGGGCCCAGTTCTTC
TRBV29-1	-	TRBJ1-1	-	CSVANPGIIGTEAFF	TGCAGCGTTGCGAACCCAGGGATTATCGGGACTGAAGCTTTCTTT